This T cell receptor beta chain derives from a study of blood T cells in healthy people across ages. Per individual sample, total RNA of at least 6 micrograms was extracted. CDR3 size: 14 residues. CDR1 SQVTM and CDR2 ANQGSEA come from the germline V gene. V shed 0 bases and J shed 4 bases, with 10 bases lying between them. A second PCR of about 6 to 12 cycles used a sample-barcoded 5' primer and a J-beta primer mix. MiXCR, applied by TCRdb to the 5' RACE reads, yields one record per CDR3 protein. The sample records roughly 800,000 distinct CDR3 sequences, approximately 25% being singletons. The same specimen was also included in a second study, on T cells of mothers and their children. That paper states: At a sensitivity of about 100 clones per million clonotypes, no persistent microchimeric T cell clones appeared.

The specimen sequenced was blood. The receptor was derived from a boy aged 5-17 years in good health. This chain links TRBV29-1 with TRBJ2-1, with TRBD2 as a possible D gene (6 bases). CDR3 loop: CSVEEGGLYNEQFF. For the CDR3, the DNA is TGCAGCGTTGAAGAAGGAGGGCTATACAATGAGCAGTTCTTC.